This TCR beta chain was identified during a study of identical twins. Findings and caveats of the study: Carriage of fewer insertions was seen in abundant cord blood beta clonotypes, whereas memory repertoires showed none. Where out-of-frame alpha sequences were twin-shared, they showed excess low generation probability. Compared with models, monozygotic twins showed more out-of-frame TCR alpha sharing.

This clonotype was observed a few times. Antigen unknown. TCRdb processed the 5' RACE reads anew with MiXCR; each CDR3 protein has one entry. The table lists some 460,000 distinct CDR3 sequences, approximately 14% of them singletons, with around 0.52% in the top ten. The CDR3 spans 13 residues. Germline loops: CDR1 DFQATT, CDR2 SNEGSKA (reference sequence). Trimming took 4 bases from V and 6 from J, leaving 16 bases between them. These same data were also listed under a study on yellow fever vaccine responses in identical twins.

The J gene is TRBJ2-7, the V gene TRBV20-1; D unclear. The sequencing sample was made of CD4+ T cells sorted from blood. This clonotype was obtained from a woman under 30 in good health. The CDR3 DNA is TGCAGTGCTACCACGCACATGGGGTCCGAGCAGTACTTC. This sequence encodes CSATTHMGSEQYF.